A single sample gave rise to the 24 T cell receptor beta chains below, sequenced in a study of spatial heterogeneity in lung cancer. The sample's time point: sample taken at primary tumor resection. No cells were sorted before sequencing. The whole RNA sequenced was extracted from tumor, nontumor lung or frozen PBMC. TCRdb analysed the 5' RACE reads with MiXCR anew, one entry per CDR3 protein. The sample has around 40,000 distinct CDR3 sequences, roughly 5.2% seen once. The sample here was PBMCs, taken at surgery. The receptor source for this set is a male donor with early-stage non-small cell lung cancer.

In DNA, the CDR3 is TGTGCCAGCAGTTACCCCTTTTTCGAAGCTTTCTTT. Protein: CASSYPFFEAFF. This chain joins TRBV28 and TRBJ1-1; D is uncertain. Germline V gene lookup returns CDR1 MDHEN and CDR2 SYDVKM. V lost 4 bases and J 8 bases, leaving 11 bases between the germline ends. The CDR3 is 12 amino acids.

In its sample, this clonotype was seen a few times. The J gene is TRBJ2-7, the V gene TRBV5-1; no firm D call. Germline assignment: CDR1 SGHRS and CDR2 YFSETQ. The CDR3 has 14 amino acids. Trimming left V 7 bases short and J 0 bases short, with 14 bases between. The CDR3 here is CASSSGDSSYEQYF. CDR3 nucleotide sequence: TGCGCCAGCTCGTCCGGTGATAGCTCCTACGAGCAGTACTTC.

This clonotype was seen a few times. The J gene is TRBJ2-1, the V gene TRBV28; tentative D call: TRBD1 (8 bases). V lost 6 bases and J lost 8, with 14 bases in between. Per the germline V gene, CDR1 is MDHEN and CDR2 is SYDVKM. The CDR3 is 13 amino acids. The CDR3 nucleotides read TGTGCCAGCAGGTTACAGGGGGGGGATGAGCAGTTCTTC. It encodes CASRLQGGDEQFF. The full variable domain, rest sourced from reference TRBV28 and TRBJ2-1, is DVKVTQSSRYLVKRTGEKVFLECVQDMDHENMFWYRQDPGLGLRLIYFSYDVKMKEKGDIPEGYSVSREKKERFSLILESASTNQTSMYLCASRLQGGDEQFFGPGTRLTVL.

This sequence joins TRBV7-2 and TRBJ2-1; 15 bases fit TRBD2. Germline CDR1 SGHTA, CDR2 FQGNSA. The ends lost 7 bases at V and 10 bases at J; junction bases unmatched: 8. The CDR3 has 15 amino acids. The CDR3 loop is CASTMGLAGGGEQFF. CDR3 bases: TGTGCCAGCACCATGGGACTAGCGGGGGGTGGGGAGCAGTTCTTC. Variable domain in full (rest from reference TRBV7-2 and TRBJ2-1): GAGVSQSPSNKVTEKGKDVELRCDPISGHTALYWYRQSLGQGLEFLIYFQGNSAPDKSGLPSDRFSAERTGGSVSTLTIQRTQQEDSAVYLCASTMGLAGGGEQFFGPGTRLTVL.

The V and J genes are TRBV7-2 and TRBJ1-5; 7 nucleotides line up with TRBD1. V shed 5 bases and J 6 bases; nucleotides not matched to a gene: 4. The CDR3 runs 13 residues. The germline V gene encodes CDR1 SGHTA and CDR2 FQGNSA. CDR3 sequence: CASSPDRAQPQHF. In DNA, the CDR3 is TGTGCCAGCAGCCCAGACAGGGCTCAGCCCCAGCATTTT.

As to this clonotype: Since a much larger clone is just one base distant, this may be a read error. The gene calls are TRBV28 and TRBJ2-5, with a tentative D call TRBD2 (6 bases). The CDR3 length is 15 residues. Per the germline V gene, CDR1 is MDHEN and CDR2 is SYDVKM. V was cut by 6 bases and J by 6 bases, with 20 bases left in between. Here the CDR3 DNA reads TGTGCCAGCAGCCCCGGGAGCCAAGGGAGGAAGACCCAGTACTTC. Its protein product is CASSPGSQGRKTQYF.

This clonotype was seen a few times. In DNA form, the CDR3 reads TGTGCCAGCAGGCTCCTTGGTGGGAACGAGCAGTACTTC. Its translation: CASRLLGGNEQYF. This sequence joins TRBV2 and TRBJ2-7, with no clear D. Trimming pared 6 bases from V and 5 bases from J, leaving 14 bases between. Per germline, CDR1 SNHLY and CDR2 FYNNEI. The CDR3 totals 13 residues.

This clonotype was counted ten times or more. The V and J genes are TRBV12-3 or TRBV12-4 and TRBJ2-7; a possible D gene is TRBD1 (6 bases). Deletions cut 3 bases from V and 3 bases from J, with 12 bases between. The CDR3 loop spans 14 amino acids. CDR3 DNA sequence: TGTGCCAGCAGTTTCTACAGGGAAATCTACGAGCAGTACTTC. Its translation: CASSFYREIYEQYF.

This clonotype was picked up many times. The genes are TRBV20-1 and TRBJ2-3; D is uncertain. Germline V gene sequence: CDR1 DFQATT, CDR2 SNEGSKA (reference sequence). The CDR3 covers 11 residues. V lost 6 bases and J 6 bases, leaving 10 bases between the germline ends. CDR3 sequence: CSAPSWDTQYF. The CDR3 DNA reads TGCAGTGCCCCTTCCTGGGATACGCAGTATTTT.

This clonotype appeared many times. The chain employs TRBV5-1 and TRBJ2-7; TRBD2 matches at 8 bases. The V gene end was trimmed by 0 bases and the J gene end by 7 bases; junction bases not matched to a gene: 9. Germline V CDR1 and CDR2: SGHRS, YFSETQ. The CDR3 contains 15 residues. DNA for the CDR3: TGCGCCAGCAGCTTGGCGAACGGGGGGGCAGGGGAGCAGTACTTC. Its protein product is CASSLANGGAGEQYF.

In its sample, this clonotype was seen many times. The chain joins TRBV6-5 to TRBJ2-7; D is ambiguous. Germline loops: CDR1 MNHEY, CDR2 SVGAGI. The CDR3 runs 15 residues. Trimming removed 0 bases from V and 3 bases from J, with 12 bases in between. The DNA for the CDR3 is TGTGCCAGCAGTTACTCCCCCGACGTGAGCTACGAGCAGTACTTC. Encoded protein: CASSYSPDVSYEQYF.

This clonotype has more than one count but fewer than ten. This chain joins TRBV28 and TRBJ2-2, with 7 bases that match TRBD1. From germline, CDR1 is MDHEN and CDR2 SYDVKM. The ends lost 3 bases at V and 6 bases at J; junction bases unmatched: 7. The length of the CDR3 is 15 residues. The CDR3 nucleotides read TGTGCCAGCAGTTTTACAGGGGTTGTGGCCGGGGAGCTGTTTTTT. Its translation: CASSFTGVVAGELFF.

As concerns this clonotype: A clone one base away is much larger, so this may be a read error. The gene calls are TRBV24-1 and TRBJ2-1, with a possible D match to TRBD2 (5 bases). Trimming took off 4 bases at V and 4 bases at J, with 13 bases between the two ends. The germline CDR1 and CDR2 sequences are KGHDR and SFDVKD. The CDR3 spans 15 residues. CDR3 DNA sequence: TGTGCCACCAGTGACCGGGAATTACCTTACAATGAGCAGTTCTTC. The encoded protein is CATSDRELPYNEQFF.

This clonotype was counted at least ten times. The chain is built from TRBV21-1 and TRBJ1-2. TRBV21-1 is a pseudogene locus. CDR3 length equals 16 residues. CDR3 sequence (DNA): TGTGCCAGCAGCAAAGACCCTTACCGCAAAATGAGGGGCTACACCTTC. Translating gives CASSKDPYRKMRGYTF.

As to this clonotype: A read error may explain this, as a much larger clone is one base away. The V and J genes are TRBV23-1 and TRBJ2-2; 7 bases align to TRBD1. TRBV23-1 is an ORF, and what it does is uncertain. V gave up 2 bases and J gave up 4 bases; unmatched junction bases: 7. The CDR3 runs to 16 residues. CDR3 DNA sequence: TGCGCCAGCAGTCAACGGGGCAGGGGGAGCACCGGGGAGCTGTTTTTT. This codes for CASSQRGRGSTGELFF.

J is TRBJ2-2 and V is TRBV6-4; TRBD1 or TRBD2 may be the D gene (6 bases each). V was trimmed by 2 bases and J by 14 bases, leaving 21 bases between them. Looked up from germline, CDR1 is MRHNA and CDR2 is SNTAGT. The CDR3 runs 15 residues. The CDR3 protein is CASSDGAGTTGGLFF. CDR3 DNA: TGTGCCAGCAGTGACGGGGCAGGGACAACCGGGGGTCTGTTTTTT.

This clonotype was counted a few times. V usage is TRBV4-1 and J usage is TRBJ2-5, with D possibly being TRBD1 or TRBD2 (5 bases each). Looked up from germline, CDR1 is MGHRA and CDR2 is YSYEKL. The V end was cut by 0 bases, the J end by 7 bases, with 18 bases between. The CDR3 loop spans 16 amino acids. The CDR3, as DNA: TGCGCCAGCAGCCAAGACCAGCCCCGGGGCCGGGGGACCCAGTACTTC. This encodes CASSQDQPRGRGTQYF.

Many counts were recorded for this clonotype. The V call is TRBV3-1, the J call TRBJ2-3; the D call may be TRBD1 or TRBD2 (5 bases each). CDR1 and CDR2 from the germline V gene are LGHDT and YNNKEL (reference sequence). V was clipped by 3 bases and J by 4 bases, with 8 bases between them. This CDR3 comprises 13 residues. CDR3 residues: CASSQGRADTQYF. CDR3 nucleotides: TGTGCCAGCAGCCAGGGGCGGGCAGATACGCAGTATTTT.

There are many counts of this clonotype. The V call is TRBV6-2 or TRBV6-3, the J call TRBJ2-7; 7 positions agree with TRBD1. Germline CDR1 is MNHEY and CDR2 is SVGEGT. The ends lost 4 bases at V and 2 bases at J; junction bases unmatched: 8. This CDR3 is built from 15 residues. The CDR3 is CASSSTGQSTYEQYF. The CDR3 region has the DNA TGTGCCAGCAGTTCCACGGGACAGAGTACCTACGAGCAGTACTTC.

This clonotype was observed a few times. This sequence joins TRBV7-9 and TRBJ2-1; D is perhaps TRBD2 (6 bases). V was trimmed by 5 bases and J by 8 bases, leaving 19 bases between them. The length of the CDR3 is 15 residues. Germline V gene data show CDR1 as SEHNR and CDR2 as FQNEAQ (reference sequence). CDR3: CASSPPGTSWDEQFF. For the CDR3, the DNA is TGTGCCAGCAGCCCCCCTGGAACTAGCTGGGATGAGCAGTTCTTC.

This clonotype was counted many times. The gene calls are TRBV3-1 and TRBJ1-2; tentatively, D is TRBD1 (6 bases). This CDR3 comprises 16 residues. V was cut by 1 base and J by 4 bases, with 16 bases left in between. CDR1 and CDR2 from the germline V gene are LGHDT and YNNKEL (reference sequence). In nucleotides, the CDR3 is TGTGCCAGCAGCCAAGCGGGAGTCAGGGGAACCTATGGCTACACCTTC. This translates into CASSQAGVRGTYGYTF.

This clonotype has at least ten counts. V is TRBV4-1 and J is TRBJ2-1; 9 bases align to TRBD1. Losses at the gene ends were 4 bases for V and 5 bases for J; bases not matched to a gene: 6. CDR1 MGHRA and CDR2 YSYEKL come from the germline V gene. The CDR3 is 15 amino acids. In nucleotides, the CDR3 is TGCGCCAGCAGCCCCTGGACAGGGGTGAACAATGAGCAGTTCTTC. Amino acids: CASSPWTGVNNEQFF.

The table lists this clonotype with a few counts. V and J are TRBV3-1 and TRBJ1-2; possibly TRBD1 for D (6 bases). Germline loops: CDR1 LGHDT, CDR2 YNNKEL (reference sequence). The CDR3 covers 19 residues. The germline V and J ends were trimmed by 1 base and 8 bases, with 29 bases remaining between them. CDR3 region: CASSQGLGGPTGHLIGYTF. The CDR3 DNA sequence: TGTGCCAGCAGCCAAGGGCTAGGGGGTCCCACCGGCCATTTGATCGGCTACACCTTC.

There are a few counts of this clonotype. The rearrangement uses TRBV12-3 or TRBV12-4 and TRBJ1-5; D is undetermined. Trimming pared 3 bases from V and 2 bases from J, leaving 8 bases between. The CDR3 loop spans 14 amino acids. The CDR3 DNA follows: TGTGCCAGCAGTTTTAAGCAGGGCAATCAGCCCCAGCATTTT. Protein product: CASSFKQGNQPQHF.